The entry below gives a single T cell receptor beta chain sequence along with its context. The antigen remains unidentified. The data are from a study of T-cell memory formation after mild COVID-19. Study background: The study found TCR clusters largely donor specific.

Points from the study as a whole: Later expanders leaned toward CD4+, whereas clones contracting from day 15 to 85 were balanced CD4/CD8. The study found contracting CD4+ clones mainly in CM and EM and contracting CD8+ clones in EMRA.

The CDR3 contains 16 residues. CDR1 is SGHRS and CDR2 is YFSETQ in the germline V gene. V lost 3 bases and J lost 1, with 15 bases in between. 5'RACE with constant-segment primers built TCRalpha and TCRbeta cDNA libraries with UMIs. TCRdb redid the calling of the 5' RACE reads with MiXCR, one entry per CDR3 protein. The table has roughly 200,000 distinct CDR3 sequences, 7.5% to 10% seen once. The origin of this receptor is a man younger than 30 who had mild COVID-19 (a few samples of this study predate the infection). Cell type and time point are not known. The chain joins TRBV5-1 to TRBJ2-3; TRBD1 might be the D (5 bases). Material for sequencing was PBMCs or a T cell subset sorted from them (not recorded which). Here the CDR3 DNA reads TGCGCCAGCAGCTCATTAACAGGTGCAGGCACAGATACGCAGTATTTT. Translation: CASSSLTGAGTDTQYF.